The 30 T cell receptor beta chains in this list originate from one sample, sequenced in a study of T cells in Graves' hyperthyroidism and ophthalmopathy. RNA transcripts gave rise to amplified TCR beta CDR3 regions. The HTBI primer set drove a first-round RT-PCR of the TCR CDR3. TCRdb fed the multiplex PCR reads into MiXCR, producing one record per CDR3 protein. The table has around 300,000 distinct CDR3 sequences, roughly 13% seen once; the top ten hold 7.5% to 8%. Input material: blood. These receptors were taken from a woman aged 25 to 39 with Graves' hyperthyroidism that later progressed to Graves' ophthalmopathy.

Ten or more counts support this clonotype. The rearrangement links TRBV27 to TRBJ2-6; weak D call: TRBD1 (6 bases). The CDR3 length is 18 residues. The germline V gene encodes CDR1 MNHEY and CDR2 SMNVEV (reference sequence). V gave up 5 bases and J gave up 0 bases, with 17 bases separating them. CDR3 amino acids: CASSPRGQLVSGANVLTF. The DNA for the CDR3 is TGTGCCAGCAGTCCCCGAGGACAGCTGGTCTCTGGGGCCAACGTCCTGACTTTC.

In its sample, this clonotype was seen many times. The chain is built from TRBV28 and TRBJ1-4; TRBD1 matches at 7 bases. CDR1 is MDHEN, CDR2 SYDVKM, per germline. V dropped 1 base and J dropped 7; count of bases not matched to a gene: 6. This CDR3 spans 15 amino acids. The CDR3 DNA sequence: TGTGCCAGCAGTTTATTGTTACAGGGGAGTGAAAAACTGTTTTTT. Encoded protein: CASSLLLQGSEKLFF.

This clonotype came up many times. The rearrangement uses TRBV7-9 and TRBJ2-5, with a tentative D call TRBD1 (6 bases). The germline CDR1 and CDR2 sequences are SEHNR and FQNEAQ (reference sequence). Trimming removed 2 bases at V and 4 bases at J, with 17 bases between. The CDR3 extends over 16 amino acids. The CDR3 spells CASSLSFGTQGETQYF. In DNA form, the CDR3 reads TGTGCCAGCAGCTTATCCTTCGGGACACAAGGAGAGACCCAGTACTTC.

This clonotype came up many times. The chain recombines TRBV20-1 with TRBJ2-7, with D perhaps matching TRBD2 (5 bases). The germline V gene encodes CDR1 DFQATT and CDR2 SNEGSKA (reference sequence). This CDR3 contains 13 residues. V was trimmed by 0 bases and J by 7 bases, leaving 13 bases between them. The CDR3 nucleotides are TGCAGTGCTAGAGATAGGCTAGCTAATGAGCAGTACTTC. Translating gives CSARDRLANEQYF.

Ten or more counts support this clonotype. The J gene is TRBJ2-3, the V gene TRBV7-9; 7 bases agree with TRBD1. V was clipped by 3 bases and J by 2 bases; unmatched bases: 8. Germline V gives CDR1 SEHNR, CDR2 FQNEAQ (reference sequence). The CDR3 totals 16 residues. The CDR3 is CASSLAPGTATDTQYF. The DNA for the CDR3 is TGTGCCAGCAGCTTGGCGCCAGGGACAGCCACAGATACGCAGTATTTT.

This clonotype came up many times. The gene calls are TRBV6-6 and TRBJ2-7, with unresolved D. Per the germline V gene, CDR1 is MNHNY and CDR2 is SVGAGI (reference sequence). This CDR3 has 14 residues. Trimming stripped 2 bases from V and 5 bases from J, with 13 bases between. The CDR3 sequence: CASSYPDMKDEQYF. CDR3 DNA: TGTGCCAGCAGTTACCCGGATATGAAGGACGAGCAGTACTTC.

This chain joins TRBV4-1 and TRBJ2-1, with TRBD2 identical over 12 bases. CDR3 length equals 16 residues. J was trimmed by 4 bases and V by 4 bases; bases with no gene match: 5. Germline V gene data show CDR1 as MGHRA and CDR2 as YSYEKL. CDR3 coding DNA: TGCGCCAGCAGCCTGACGACTAGCGGGGGTTACAATGAGCAGTTCTTC. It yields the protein CASSLTTSGGYNEQFF.

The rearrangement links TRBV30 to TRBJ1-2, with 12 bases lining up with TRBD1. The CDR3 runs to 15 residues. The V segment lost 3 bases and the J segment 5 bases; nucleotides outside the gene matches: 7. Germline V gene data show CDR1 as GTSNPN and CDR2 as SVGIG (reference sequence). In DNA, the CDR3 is TGTGCCTGGAGCCTGGGACAGGGGGCTCGGTATGGCTACACCTTC. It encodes CAWSLGQGARYGYTF.

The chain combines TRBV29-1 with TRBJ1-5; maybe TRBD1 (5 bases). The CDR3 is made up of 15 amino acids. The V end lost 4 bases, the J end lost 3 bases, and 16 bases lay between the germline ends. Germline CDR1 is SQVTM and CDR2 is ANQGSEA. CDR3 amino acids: CSVGGGEGYNQPQHF. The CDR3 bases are TGCAGCGTTGGGGGCGGCGAAGGGTACAATCAGCCCCAGCATTTT.

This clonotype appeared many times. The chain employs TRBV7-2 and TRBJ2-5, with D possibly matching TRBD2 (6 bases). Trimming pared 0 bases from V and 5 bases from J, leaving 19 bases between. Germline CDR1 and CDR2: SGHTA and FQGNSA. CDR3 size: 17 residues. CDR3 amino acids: CASSLALMGRLTETQYF. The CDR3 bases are TGTGCCAGCAGCTTAGCGCTAATGGGGAGGCTAACGGAGACCCAGTACTTC.

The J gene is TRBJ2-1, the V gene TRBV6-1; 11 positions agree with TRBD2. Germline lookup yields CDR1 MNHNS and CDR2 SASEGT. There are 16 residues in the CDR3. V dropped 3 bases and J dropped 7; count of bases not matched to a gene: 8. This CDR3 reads CASSEELAGVTNEQFF. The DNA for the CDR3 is TGTGCCAGCAGTGAGGAACTAGCGGGAGTTACGAATGAGCAGTTCTTC.

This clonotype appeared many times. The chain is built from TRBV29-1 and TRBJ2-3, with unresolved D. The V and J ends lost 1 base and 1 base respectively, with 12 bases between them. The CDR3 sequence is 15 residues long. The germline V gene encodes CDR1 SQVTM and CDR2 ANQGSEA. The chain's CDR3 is CSVEARSTGTDTQYF. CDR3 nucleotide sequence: TGCAGCGTTGAAGCACGATCAACGGGCACAGATACGCAGTATTTT.

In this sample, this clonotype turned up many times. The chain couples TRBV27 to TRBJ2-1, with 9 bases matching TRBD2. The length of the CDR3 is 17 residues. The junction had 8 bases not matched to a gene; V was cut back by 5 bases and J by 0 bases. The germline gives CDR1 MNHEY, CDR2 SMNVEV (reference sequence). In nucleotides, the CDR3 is TGTGCCAGCAGTCTCTATAGCGGGAGTGCCTCCTACAATGAGCAGTTCTTC. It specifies CASSLYSGSASYNEQFF.

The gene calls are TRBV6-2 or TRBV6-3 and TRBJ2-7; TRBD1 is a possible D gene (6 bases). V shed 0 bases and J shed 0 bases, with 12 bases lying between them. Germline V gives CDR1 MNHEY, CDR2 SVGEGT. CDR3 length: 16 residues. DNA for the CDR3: TGTGCCAGCAGTTACTCGACAGGAGCGCCCTCCTACGAGCAGTACTTC. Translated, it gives CASSYSTGAPSYEQYF.

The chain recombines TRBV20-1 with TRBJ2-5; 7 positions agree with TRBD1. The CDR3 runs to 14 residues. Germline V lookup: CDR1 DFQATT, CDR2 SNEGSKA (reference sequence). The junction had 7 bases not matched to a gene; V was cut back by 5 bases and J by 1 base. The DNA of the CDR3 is TGCAGTGCTGACTCGGGACAGATCCAAGAGACCCAGTACTTC. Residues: CSADSGQIQETQYF.

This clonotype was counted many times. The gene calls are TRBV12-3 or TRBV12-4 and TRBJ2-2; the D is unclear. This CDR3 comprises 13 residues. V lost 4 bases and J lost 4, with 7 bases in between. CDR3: CASSYSATGELFF. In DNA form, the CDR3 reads TGTGCCAGCAGTTATTCGGCCACCGGGGAGCTGTTTTTT.

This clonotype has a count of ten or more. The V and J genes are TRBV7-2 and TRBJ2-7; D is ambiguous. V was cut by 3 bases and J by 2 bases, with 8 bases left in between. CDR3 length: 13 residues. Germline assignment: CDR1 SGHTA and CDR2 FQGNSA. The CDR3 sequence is CASSLSRTYEQYF. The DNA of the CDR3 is TGTGCCAGCAGCTTGTCAAGGACCTACGAGCAGTACTTC.

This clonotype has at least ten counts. DNA for the CDR3: TGTGCCAGCAGGGGGCCGACGGGAAGCACAGATACGCAGTATTTT. This codes for CASRGPTGSTDTQYF. The chain has TRBV2 and TRBJ2-3; tentatively, D is TRBD1 or TRBD2 (5 bases each). The ends were cut back, 6 bases at V and 0 bases at J, with 13 bases in the middle. Germline assignment: CDR1 SNHLY and CDR2 FYNNEI. There are 15 residues in the CDR3.

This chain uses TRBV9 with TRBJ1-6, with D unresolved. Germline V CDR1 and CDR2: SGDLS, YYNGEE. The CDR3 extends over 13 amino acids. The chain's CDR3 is CPPAWRRNSPLHF. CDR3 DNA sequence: TGTCCGCCAGCCTGGCGAAGGAATTCACCCCTCCACTTT.

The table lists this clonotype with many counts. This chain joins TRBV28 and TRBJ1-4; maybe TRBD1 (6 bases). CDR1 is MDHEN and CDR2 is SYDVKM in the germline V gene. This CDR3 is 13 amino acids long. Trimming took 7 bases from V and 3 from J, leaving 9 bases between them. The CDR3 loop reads CASTGAANEKLFF. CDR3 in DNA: TGTGCCAGCACGGGGGCTGCTAATGAAAAACTGTTTTTT.

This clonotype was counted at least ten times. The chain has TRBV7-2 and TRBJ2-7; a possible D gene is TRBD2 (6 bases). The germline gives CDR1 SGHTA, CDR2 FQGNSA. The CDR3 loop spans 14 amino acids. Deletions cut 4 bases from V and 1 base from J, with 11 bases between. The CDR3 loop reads CASSSMGGSYEQYF. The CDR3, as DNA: TGTGCCAGCAGCTCGATGGGGGGTTCCTACGAGCAGTACTTC.

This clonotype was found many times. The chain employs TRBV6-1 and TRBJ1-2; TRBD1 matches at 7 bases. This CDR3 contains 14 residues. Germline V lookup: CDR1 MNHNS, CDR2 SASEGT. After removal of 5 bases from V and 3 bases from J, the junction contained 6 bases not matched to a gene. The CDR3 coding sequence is TGTGCCAGCAGTACCGGGGACAGCCACTATGGCTACACCTTC. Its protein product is CASSTGDSHYGYTF.

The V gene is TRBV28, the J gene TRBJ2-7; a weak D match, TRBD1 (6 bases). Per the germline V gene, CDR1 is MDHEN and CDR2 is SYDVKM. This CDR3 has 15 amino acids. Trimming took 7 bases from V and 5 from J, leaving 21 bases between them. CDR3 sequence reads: CASTSRRTAPHEQYF. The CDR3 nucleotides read TGTGCCAGCACCTCGCGCCGGACAGCGCCCCACGAGCAGTACTTC. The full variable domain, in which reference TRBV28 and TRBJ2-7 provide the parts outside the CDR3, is DVKVTQSSRYLVKRTGEKVFLECVQDMDHENMFWYRQDPGLGLRLIYFSYDVKMKEKGDIPEGYSVSREKKERFSLILESASTNQTSMYLCASTSRRTAPHEQYFGPGTRLTVT.

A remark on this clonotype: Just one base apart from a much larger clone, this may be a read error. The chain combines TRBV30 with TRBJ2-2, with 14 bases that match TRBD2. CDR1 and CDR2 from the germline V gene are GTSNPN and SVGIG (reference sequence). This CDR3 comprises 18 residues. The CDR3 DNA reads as TGTGACTGGAGGCAAAGGACTAGCGGGAGGCCGGGCACCGGGGAGCTGTTTTTT. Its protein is CDWRQRTSGRPGTGELFF.

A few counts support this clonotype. The CDR3 DNA reads as TGTGCCTGGAGTGTACTTGATGGATCGGGGCCCCAGCATTTT. Translated: CAWSVLDGSGPQHF. The chain carries TRBV30 and TRBJ1-5; D gene unclear. Germline lookup yields CDR1 GTSNPN and CDR2 SVGIG (reference sequence). This CDR3 is built from 14 residues. V gave up 0 bases and J gave up 9 bases, with 15 bases separating them.

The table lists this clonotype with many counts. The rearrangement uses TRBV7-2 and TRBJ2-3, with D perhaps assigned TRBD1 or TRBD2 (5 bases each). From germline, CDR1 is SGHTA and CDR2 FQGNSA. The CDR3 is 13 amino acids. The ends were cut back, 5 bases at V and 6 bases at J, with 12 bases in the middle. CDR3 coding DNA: TGTGCCAGCAGCCTCAAATGGGGGGATACGCAGTATTTT. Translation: CASSLKWGDTQYF.

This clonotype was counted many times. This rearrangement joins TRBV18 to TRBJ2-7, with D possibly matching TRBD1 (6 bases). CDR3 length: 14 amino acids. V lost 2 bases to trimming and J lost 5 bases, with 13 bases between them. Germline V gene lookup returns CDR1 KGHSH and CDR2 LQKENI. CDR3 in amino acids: CASSPETGSHEQYF. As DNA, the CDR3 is TGTGCCAGCTCACCAGAGACAGGTTCCCACGAGCAGTACTTC.

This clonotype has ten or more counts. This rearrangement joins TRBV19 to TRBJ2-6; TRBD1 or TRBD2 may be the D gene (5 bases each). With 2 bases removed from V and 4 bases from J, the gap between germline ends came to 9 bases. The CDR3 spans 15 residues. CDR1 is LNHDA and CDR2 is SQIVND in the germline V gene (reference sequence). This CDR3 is CASSISWGGANVLTF. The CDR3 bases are TGTGCCAGTAGTATATCGTGGGGGGGGGCCAACGTCCTGACTTTC.

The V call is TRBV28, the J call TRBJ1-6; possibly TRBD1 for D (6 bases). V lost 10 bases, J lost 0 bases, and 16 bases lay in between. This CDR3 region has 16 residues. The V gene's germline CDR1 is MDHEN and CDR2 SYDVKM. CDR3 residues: CATVGGTLSYNSPLHF. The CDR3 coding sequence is TGTGCCACTGTAGGGGGGACACTCTCCTATAATTCACCCCTCCACTTT.

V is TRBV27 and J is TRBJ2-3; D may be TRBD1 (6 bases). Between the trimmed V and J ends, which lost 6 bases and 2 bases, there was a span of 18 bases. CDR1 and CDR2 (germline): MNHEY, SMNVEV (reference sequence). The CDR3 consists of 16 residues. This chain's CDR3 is CASSLQTGLNTDTQYF. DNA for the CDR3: TGTGCCAGCAGCCTCCAAACAGGGTTGAACACAGATACGCAGTATTTT.